The TCR beta chain under discussion was sequenced for a study of response to subunit inactivated influenza vaccine. TCRdb processed the RT-PCR reads anew with MiXCR; each CDR3 protein has one entry. The data hold 700,000 to 900,000 distinct CDR3 sequences, with 20% to 25% observed a single time. The CDR3 totals 17 residues. Trimming cost V 5 bases and J 1 base, with 21 bases left between them. This clonotype was recorded at least ten times. No antigen is known for it. Findings and caveats of the study: The authors proposed limited new T cell recruitment per seasonal influenza vaccination.

The sample in question was PBMCs from blood, obtained roughly 5 days after vaccination. The receptor comes from a man between 50 and 59 years old who received an inactivated influenza vaccine. The gene calls are TRBV12-3 or TRBV12-4 and TRBJ2-7; weak D call: TRBD1 (6 bases). This CDR3 is CASSGEQPGHPSYEQYF. CDR3 nucleotides: TGTGCCAGCAGTGGGGAACAACCGGGACATCCATCCTACGAGCAGTACTTC.